Given below is one T cell receptor (beta chain) in context. Its target is not known. The data derive from a study of PD-1 blockade in classical Hodgkin lymphoma. Study at large: Nivolumab 3 mg/kg was given intravenously every 2 weeks.

CDR1 and CDR2 from the germline V gene are SGDLS and YYNGEE. Trimming stripped 1 base from V and 7 bases from J, with 14 bases between. The CDR3 covers 14 residues. Some clones are missing from TCRdb's copy, which holds only in-frame ones; the method was immunoSEQ multiplex PCR. The repertoire includes some 18,000 clones, about 85% of them detected once, and roughly 5% sits in the top ten. Time point noted: cycle 4 day 1 (C4D1), after six to seven weeks of nivolumab. Every single patient, without exception, relapsed after autologous stem cell transplantation, and brentuximab vedotin exposure varied. Thawed PBMCs were the source of CD8+ T cells, obtained through magnetic negative selection. The study recorded best responses of complete response, partial response or progressive disease. Study-level results: Nivolumab initiated under 1 year post-ASCT led to patient exclusion.

The sequence derives from a human donor with classical Hodgkin lymphoma. The chain employs TRBV9 and TRBJ1-2; TRBD1 might be the D (5 bases). The sample was CD8+ T cells from blood, taken before the fourth cycle of nivolumab. The CDR3 loop is CASSVLGTAGGYTF. The CDR3 nucleotides are TGTGCCAGCAGCGTACTTGGGACGGCAGGTGGCTACACCTTC.